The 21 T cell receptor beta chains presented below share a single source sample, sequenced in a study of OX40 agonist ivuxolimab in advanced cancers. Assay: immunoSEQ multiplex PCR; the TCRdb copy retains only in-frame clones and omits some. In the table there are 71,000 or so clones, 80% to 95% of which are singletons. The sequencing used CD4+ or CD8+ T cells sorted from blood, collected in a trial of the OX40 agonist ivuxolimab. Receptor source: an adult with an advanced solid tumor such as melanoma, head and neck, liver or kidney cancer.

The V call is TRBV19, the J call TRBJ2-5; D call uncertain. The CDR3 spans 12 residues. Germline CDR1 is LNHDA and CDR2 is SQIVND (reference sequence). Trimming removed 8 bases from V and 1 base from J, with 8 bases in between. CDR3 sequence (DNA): TGTGCCAGTGGACGTGCCCAAGAGACCCAGTACTTC. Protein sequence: CASGRAQETQYF.

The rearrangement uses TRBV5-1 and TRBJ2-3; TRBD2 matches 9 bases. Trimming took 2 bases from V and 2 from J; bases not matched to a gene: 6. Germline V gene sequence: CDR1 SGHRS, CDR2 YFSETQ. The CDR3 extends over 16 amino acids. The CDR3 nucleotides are TGCGCCAGCAGCTTAGAACCGGGACTAGCCACAGATACGCAGTATTTT. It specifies CASSLEPGLATDTQYF.

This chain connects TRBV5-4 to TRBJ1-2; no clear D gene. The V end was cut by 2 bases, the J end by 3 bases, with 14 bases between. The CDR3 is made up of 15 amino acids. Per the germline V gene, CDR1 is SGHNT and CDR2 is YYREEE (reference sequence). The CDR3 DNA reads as TGTGCCAGCAGCTTAGTCGGGGAAAACGACTATGGCTACACCTTC. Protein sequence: CASSLVGENDYGYTF.

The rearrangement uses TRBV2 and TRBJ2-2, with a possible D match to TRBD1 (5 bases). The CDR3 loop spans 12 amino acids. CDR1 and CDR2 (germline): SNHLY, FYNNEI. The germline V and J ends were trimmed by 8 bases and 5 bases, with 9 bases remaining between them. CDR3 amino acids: CASGAETGELFF. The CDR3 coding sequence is TGTGCCAGCGGGGCGGAGACCGGGGAGCTGTTTTTT.

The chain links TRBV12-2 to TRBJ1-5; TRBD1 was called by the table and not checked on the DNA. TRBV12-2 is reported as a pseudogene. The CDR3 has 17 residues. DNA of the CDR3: TGTGCAAGTCGCTTAGCAGTTGGGACAGGGGGTGGTCAGCCCCAGCATTTT. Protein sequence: CASRLAVGTGGGQPQHF.

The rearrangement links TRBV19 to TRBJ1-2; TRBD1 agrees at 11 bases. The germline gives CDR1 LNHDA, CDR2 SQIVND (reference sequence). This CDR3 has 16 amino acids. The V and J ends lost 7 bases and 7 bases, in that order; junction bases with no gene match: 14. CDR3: CASTQSPGQGAGGYTF. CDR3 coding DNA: TGTGCCAGTACTCAATCCCCCGGACAGGGGGCAGGTGGCTACACCTTC.

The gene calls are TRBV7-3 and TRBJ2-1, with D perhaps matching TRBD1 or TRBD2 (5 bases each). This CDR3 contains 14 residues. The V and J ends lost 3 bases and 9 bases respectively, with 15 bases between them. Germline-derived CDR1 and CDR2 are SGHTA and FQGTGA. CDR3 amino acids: CASSFGTPGSEQFF. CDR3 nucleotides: TGTGCCAGCAGCTTCGGGACCCCCGGAAGTGAGCAGTTCTTC. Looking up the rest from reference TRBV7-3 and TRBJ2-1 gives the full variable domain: GAGVSQTPSNKVTEKGKYVELRCDPISGHTALYWYRQSLGQGPEFLIYFQGTGAADDSGLPNDRFFAVRPEGSVSTLKIQRTERGDSAVYLCASSFGTPGSEQFFGPGTRLTVL.

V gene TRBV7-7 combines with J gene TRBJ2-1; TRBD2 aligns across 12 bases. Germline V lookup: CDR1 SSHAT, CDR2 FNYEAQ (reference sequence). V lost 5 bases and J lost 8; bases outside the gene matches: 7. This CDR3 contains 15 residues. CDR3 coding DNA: TGTGCCAGCAGCCAGGGACTAGCGGGCGTGGATGAGCAGTTCTTC. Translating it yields CASSQGLAGVDEQFF.

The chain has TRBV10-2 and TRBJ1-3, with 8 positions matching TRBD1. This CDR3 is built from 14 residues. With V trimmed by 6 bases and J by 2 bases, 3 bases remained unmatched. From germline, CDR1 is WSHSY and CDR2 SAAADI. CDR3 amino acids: CASSEQGAGNTIYF. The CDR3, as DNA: TGCGCCAGCAGCGAACAGGGGGCTGGAAACACCATATATTTT.

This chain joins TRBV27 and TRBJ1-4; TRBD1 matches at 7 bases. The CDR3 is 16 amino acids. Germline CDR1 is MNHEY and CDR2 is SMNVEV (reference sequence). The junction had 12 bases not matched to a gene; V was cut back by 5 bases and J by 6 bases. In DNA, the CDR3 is TGTGCCAGCAGTAAAAGAACAGGGGAAAAATATGAAAAACTGTTTTTT. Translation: CASSKRTGEKYEKLFF.

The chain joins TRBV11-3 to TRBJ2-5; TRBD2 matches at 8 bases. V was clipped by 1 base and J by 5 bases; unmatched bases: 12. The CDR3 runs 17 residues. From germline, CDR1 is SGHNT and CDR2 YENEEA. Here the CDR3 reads CASSLAALASGFETQYF. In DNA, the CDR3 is TGTGCCAGCAGCTTAGCCGCCCTGGCTAGCGGGTTTGAGACCCAGTACTTC.

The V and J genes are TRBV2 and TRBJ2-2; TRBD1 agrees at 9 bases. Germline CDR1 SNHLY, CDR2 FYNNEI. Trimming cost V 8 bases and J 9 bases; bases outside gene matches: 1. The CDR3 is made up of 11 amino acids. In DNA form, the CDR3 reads TGTGCCAGCGGGACAGGGAGGGAGCTGTTTTTT. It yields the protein CASGTGRELFF.

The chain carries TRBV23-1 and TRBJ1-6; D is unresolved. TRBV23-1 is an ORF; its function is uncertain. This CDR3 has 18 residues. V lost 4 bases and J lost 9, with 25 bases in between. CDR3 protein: CASSPPLDCGRRGSPLHF. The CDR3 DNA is TGCGCCAGCAGTCCTCCGTTGGATTGTGGGCGCCGCGGTTCACCCCTCCACTTT.

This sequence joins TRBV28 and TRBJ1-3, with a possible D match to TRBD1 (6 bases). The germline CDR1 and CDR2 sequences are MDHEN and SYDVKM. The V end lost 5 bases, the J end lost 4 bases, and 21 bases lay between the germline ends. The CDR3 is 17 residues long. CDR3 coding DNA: TGTGCCAGCAGTCCCCCCTTGGGGGTAGGGACAGGAAACACCATATATTTT. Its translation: CASSPPLGVGTGNTIYF.

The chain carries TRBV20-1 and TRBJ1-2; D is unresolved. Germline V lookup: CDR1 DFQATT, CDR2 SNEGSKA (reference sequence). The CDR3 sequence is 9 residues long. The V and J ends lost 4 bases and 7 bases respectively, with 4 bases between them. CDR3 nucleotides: TGCAGTGCTACCCCTGGCTACACCTTC. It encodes CSATPGYTF.

The CDR3 here is CASSRKLAGGEGWADTQYF. The DNA for the CDR3 is TGTGCCAGCAGCCGAAAACTAGCGGGGGGCGAAGGGTGGGCAGATACGCAGTATTTT. The chain employs TRBV5-4 and TRBJ2-3; 12 bases line up with TRBD2. Per germline, CDR1 SGHNT and CDR2 YYREEE (reference sequence). This CDR3 spans 19 amino acids. V was clipped by 4 bases and J by 4 bases; unmatched bases: 16.

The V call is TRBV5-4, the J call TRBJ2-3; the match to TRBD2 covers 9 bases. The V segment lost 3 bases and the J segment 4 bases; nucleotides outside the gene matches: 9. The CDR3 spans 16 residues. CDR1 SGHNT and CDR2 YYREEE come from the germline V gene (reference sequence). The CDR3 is CASSSGLSGGSDTQYF. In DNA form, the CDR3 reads TGTGCCAGCAGCTCTGGTCTGAGCGGGGGGTCAGATACGCAGTATTTT.

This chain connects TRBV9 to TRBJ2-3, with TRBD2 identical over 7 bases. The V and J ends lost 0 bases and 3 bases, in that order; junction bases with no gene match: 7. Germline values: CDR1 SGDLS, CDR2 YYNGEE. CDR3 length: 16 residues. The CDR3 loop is CASSVEVGGRTDTQYF. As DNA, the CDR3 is TGTGCCAGCAGCGTAGAGGTGGGGGGGAGGACAGATACGCAGTATTTT.

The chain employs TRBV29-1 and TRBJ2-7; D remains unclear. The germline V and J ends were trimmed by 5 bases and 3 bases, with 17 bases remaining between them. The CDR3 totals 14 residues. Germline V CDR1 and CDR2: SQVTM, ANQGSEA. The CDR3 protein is CSVKRVLTGYEQYF. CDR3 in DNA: TGCAGCGTTAAAAGAGTGTTAACGGGCTACGAGCAGTACTTC.

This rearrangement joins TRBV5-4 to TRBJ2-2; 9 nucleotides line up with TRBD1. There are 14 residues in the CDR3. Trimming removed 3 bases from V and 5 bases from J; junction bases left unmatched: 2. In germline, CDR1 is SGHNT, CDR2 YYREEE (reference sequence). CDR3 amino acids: CASSWGQGTGELFF. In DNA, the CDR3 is TGTGCCAGCAGCTGGGGACAGGGTACCGGGGAGCTGTTTTTT.

The CDR3 here is CASSLLAGAGEQFF. CDR3 sequence (DNA): TGTGCCAGCAGCCTACTAGCGGGAGCGGGTGAGCAGTTCTTC. The chain employs TRBV14 and TRBJ2-1, with 11 bases fitting TRBD2. This CDR3 region has 14 residues. Germline V CDR1 and CDR2: SGHDN, FVKESK. The J segment lost 9 bases and the V segment lost 4 bases, leaving 5 bases of the junction unmatched.